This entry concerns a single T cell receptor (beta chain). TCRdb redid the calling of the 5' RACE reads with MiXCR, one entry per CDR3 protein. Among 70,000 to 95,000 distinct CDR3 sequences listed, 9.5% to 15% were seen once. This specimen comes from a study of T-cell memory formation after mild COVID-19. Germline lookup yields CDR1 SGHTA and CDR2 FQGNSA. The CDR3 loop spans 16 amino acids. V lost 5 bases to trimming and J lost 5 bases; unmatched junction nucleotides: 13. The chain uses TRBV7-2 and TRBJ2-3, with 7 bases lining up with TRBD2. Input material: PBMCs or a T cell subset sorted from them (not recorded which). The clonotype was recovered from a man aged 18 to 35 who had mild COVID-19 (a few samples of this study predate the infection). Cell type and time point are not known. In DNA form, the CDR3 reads TGTGCCAGCAGCACACCAAGACTAGCCTCCGGAGATACGCAGTATTTT. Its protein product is CASSTPRLASGDTQYF.